The 2 T cell receptor beta chains listed next were all sequenced from one sample in a study of control samples from healthy donors and cancer patients. This table comes from immunoSEQ multiplex PCR, and its TCRdb copy is limited to in-frame clones, with some not included. The top ten hold 4% to 6% of the sample, which has around 170,000 clones, 80% to 90% seen once. Specimen: blood. These receptors were taken from a young woman in good health.

The chain recombines TRBV19 with TRBJ1-5; D call uncertain. Trimming stripped 3 bases from V and 3 bases from J, with 9 bases between. CDR1 and CDR2 (germline): LNHDA, SQIVND (reference sequence). The CDR3 covers 14 residues. In DNA form, the CDR3 reads TGTGCCAGTAGTATTGGGATCGACAATCAGCCCCAGCATTTT. It specifies CASSIGIDNQPQHF.

The chain combines TRBV30 with TRBJ1-1; TRBD1 matches at 7 bases. The CDR3 totals 13 residues. The V gene's germline CDR1 is GTSNPN and CDR2 SVGIG (reference sequence). Trimming removed 4 bases from V and 2 bases from J; junction bases left unmatched: 4. CDR3 residues: CAWKGQSNTEAFF. The CDR3 region has the DNA TGTGCCTGGAAGGGACAGAGTAACACTGAAGCTTTCTTT.